This entry lists 27 T cell receptor beta chains sequenced from one sample in a study of vaccination and CD4 T cells after COVID-19. Sequence data for DNA of cultured CD4+ T cells were generated by the Oncomine TCR Beta short-read assay. TCRdb reprocessed the PCR reads with MiXCR, giving one entry per CDR3 protein. The table lists over 14,000 distinct CDR3 sequences, about 30% of them singletons, with around 9.6% in the top ten. The antigens of these receptors remain unknown. Treatment reported: approximately 11-day PBMC culture with coronavirus spike peptide pools or control peptides (ViraFEST assay). Sequenced material: CD4+ T cells from blood, cultured in vitro, taken after SARS-CoV-2 vaccination. Every receptor here comes from a human donor who had recovered from COVID-19.

The chain couples TRBV20-1 to TRBJ2-7; 9 bases agree with TRBD1. The CDR3 has 14 residues. Per the germline V gene, CDR1 is DFQATT and CDR2 is SNEGSKA (reference sequence). V was clipped by 4 bases and J by 4 bases; unmatched bases: 8. CDR3: CSANQDRGIYEQYF. The CDR3 bases are TGCAGTGCTAATCAGGACAGGGGAATATACGAGCAGTACTTC.

The chain links TRBV5-4 to TRBJ1-1; 7 positions match TRBD1. V was pared by 4 bases and J by 0 bases, with 12 bases of the junction left unmatched. Germline V gives CDR1 SGHNT, CDR2 YYREEE (reference sequence). The CDR3 totals 17 residues. The CDR3 reads CASSRGTGTVMNTEAFF. CDR3 sequence (DNA): TGTGCCAGCAGCCGTGGAACCGGGACAGTAATGAACACTGAAGCTTTCTTT.

The chain is built from TRBV27 and TRBJ2-3; D not certain. CDR1 is MNHEY and CDR2 is SMNVEV in the germline V gene (reference sequence). The germline V and J ends were trimmed by 7 bases and 1 base, with 9 bases remaining between them. CDR3 length equals 13 residues. CDR3 residues: CASKGPGTDTQYF. The CDR3 nucleotides read TGTGCCAGCAAGGGTCCGGGCACAGATACGCAGTATTTT.

With respect to this clonotype: The junction departs from germline at one end; a sequencing error may be responsible. The chain couples TRBV20-1 to TRBJ1-1; D remains ambiguous. The germline V gene encodes CDR1 DFQATT and CDR2 SNEGSKA (reference sequence). The CDR3 loop spans 14 amino acids. The CDR3 spells CSTSQRAWNTEAFF. In DNA, the CDR3 is TGCAGTACTAGTCAGAGGGCGTGGAACACTGAAGCTTTCTTT.

The chain links TRBV7-8 to TRBJ1-5; 12 positions agree with TRBD1. The CDR3 loop spans 17 amino acids. Germline CDR1 SGHVS, CDR2 FQNEAQ. The ends lost 2 bases at V and 3 bases at J; junction bases unmatched: 5. The CDR3 here is CASSLWDRGRDNQPQHF. CDR3 nucleotides: TGTGCCAGCAGCTTATGGGACAGGGGGCGCGACAATCAGCCCCAGCATTTT.

There are a few counts of this clonotype. The gene calls are TRBV7-2 and TRBJ2-3, with D perhaps assigned TRBD1 or TRBD2 (6 bases each). The CDR3 spans 17 residues. Germline lookup yields CDR1 SGHTA and CDR2 FQGNSA. V lost 2 bases and J 0 bases, leaving 15 bases between the germline ends. DNA of the CDR3: TGTGCCAGCAGCTTATGGCCTCAGGGGACTAGCACAGATACGCAGTATTTT. Protein sequence: CASSLWPQGTSTDTQYF.

This clonotype was recorded a few times. The chain employs TRBV29-1 and TRBJ2-5; 7 positions agree with TRBD1. Trimming cost V 6 bases and J 5 bases; bases outside gene matches: 3. The V gene's germline CDR1 is SQVTM and CDR2 ANQGSEA. The CDR3 runs to 11 residues. Here the CDR3 DNA reads TGCAGCGTGAGGGGGCTGGAGACCCAGTACTTC. This translates into CSVRGLETQYF.

The chain employs TRBV11-2 and TRBJ2-1; 13 bases match TRBD2. The CDR3 is 16 amino acids. Germline CDR1 reads SGHAT; CDR2 reads FQNNGV. Trimming removed 4 bases from V and 7 bases from J; junction bases left unmatched: 7. CDR3 in amino acids: CASSSLGTSGINEQFF. Written as DNA, the CDR3 is TGTGCCAGCAGCTCCCTAGGGACTAGCGGGATAAATGAGCAGTTCTTC.

The DNA for the CDR3 is TGTGCCAGCAGCCGGTTCGGGAAGAACACTGAAGCTTTCTTT. Translating it yields CASSRFGKNTEAFF. The chain combines TRBV11-3 with TRBJ1-1; D is unresolved. The CDR3 spans 14 residues. V lost 5 bases and J lost 1, with 11 bases in between. Looked up from germline, CDR1 is SGHNT and CDR2 is YENEEA.

This sequence joins TRBV24-1 and TRBJ1-2; 8 bases agree with TRBD1. CDR3 length equals 14 residues. CDR1 is KGHDR and CDR2 is SFDVKD in the germline V gene. Trimming took 4 bases from V and 4 from J; bases not matched to a gene: 4. The CDR3 DNA reads as TGTGCCACCAGTGACCCCGGACAGGGCTATGGCTACACCTTC. Amino acids: CATSDPGQGYGYTF.

The J gene is TRBJ2-4, the V gene TRBV27; 8 nucleotides agree with TRBD2. CDR3 length: 16 residues. Germline CDR1 is MNHEY and CDR2 is SMNVEV (reference sequence). V shed 5 bases and J 1 base; nucleotides not matched to a gene: 7. The CDR3, as DNA: TGTGCCAGCAGTCCTCTAGCGGGTAGTGCCAAAAACATTCAGTACTTC. It codes for CASSPLAGSAKNIQYF.

This clonotype has only a few counts. DNA of the CDR3: TGCAGCGGACAGAAAGGCAGCACAGATACGCAGTATTTT. Protein: CSGQKGSTDTQYF. The chain uses TRBV20-1 and TRBJ2-3, with a tentative D call TRBD1 (6 bases). Germline V CDR1 and CDR2: DFQATT, SNEGSKA (reference sequence). The CDR3 runs to 13 residues.

This clonotype was counted only a few times. The gene calls are TRBV5-4 and TRBJ2-5; TRBD2 aligns across 9 bases. The CDR3 is 14 residues long. J gave up 5 bases and V 1 base, and 3 bases lay outside the gene matches. Germline V gene data show CDR1 as SGHNT and CDR2 as YYREEE (reference sequence). The CDR3 loop is CASSLRREGETQYF. CDR3 DNA sequence: TGTGCCAGCAGCTTGCGGCGGGAGGGGGAGACCCAGTACTTC.

CDR3 sequence (DNA): TGTGCCAGCAGTTACTTTGCCAGGGGGACTAATTCACCCCTCCACTTT. It specifies CASSYFARGTNSPLHF. J is TRBJ1-6 and V is TRBV6-5, with TRBD1 matching over 7 bases. The V and J ends lost 1 base and 6 bases, in that order; junction bases with no gene match: 6. The germline gives CDR1 MNHEY, CDR2 SVGAGI. This CDR3 is 16 amino acids long.

The chain combines TRBV18 with TRBJ2-2; D unclear. V dropped 3 bases and J dropped 7 bases, with 9 bases sitting between them. The CDR3 length is 13 residues. Germline-derived CDR1 and CDR2 are KGHSH and LQKENI. CDR3 protein: CASSPTRGGELFF. The CDR3, as DNA: TGTGCCAGCTCACCCACACGCGGCGGGGAGCTGTTTTTT.

V gene TRBV18 combines with J gene TRBJ2-7; 7 bases fit TRBD1. Per germline, CDR1 KGHSH and CDR2 LQKENI. V shed 4 bases, J shed 7 bases, and the junction held 13 bases outside the gene matches. The length of the CDR3 is 15 residues. The CDR3 region is CASSRGGTDSGEQYF. In nucleotides, the CDR3 is TGTGCCAGCTCACGGGGTGGGACAGACTCCGGTGAGCAGTACTTC.

This rearrangement joins TRBV29-1 to TRBJ2-7; the D is unclear. Germline V gene data show CDR1 as SQVTM and CDR2 as ANQGSEA. Deletions cut 7 bases from V and 6 bases from J, with 16 bases between. This CDR3 is built from 12 residues. CDR3 sequence reads: CSGANLQAEQYF. DNA for the CDR3: TGCAGCGGCGCAAACCTACAAGCCGAGCAGTACTTC.

The chain couples TRBV19 to TRBJ2-7; 11 bases fit TRBD2. The junction had 5 bases not matched to a gene; V was cut back by 3 bases and J by 4 bases. CDR3 length: 15 amino acids. Germline assignment: CDR1 LNHDA and CDR2 SQIVND (reference sequence). The CDR3 bases are TGTGCCAGTAGTATCCTAGCGGGAGGATTATACGAGCAGTACTTC. Protein: CASSILAGGLYEQYF.

The chain employs TRBV7-9 and TRBJ2-7; D is unresolved. The CDR3 covers 15 residues. Trimming left V 4 bases short and J 5 bases short, with 18 bases between. Germline lookup yields CDR1 SEHNR and CDR2 FQNEAQ (reference sequence). This CDR3 is CASSSWSVDGNEQYF. In DNA form, the CDR3 reads TGTGCCAGCAGCTCGTGGTCTGTGGATGGGAACGAGCAGTACTTC. Full variable domain (rest looked up from reference TRBV7-9 and TRBJ2-7): DTGVSQNPRHKITKRGQNVTFRCDPISEHNRLYWYRQTLGQGPEFLTYFQNEAQLEKSRLLSDRFSAERPKGSFSTLEIQRTEQGDSAMYLCASSSWSVDGNEQYFGPGTRLTVT.

The chain recombines TRBV5-1 with TRBJ2-5; 8 nucleotides match TRBD2. The CDR3 consists of 14 residues. The germline gives CDR1 SGHRS, CDR2 YFSETQ. Germline trimming cut 3 bases from V and 2 bases from J; bases unmatched to any gene: 3. CDR3 loop: CASSSGGVQETQYF. Written as DNA, the CDR3 is TGCGCCAGCAGCTCCGGGGGGGTACAAGAGACCCAGTACTTC.

CDR3 amino acids: CASRTVAAYTGELFF. DNA for the CDR3: TGTGCCAGCAGAACAGTAGCGGCCTACACCGGGGAGCTGTTTTTT. J is TRBJ2-2 and V is TRBV6-2 or TRBV6-3, with D perhaps matching TRBD2 (6 bases). In germline, CDR1 is MNHEY, CDR2 SVGEGT. This CDR3 is 15 amino acids long. V dropped 6 bases and J dropped 3 bases, with 14 bases sitting between them.

V gene TRBV20-1 combines with J gene TRBJ2-7, with 12 positions matching TRBD1. CDR1 DFQATT and CDR2 SNEGSKA come from the germline V gene (reference sequence). The CDR3 is made up of 15 amino acids. Trimming removed 0 bases from V and 4 bases from J; junction bases left unmatched: 4. CDR3 coding DNA: TGCAGTGCTAGAGAACCGGGACAGGGGGCGTACGAGCAGTACTTC. This sequence encodes CSAREPGQGAYEQYF.

The chain couples TRBV4-3 to TRBJ2-6; 9 nucleotides agree with TRBD1. The germline V gene has CDR1 LGHNA and CDR2 YSLEER. V was clipped by 4 bases and J by 1 base; unmatched bases: 8. The CDR3 runs 18 residues. CDR3 amino acids: CASSRQDRGRSGANVLTF. CDR3 DNA: TGCGCCAGCAGCCGCCAGGACAGGGGCAGGTCTGGGGCCAACGTCCTGACTTTC.

The rearrangement joins TRBV20-1 to TRBJ2-7, with 12 bases lining up with TRBD2. V gave up 5 bases and J gave up 6 bases; unmatched junction bases: 14. This CDR3 contains 16 residues. CDR1 and CDR2 from the germline V gene are DFQATT and SNEGSKA (reference sequence). CDR3 nucleotides: TGCAGTGCTCCCCGACTAGCGGGAGAACGAGGGCTCGAGCAGTACTTC. Translated, it gives CSAPRLAGERGLEQYF.

A few counts support this clonotype. This chain links TRBV7-9 with TRBJ2-2; no definite D call. V lost 3 bases, J lost 4 bases, and 12 bases lay in between. The germline CDR1 and CDR2 sequences are SEHNR and FQNEAQ (reference sequence). The CDR3 extends over 15 amino acids. The CDR3 nucleotides are TGTGCCAGCAGCTTCCTGAAGGTCGGCACCGGGGAGCTGTTTTTT. Translation gives CASSFLKVGTGELFF.

The chain uses TRBV19 and TRBJ2-3; no clear D gene. CDR3 length: 14 amino acids. Looked up from germline, CDR1 is LNHDA and CDR2 is SQIVND (reference sequence). V gave up 10 bases and J gave up 3 bases, with 17 bases separating them. The CDR3: CATSPQGRTDTQYF. The DNA for the CDR3 is TGTGCCACCTCACCCCAAGGAAGAACAGATACGCAGTATTTT.

The gene calls are TRBV2 and TRBJ1-4, with D maybe TRBD1 (6 bases). CDR3 length equals 13 residues. The V gene lost 8 bases and the J gene lost 7 bases, with 14 bases spanning the gap. Germline loops: CDR1 SNHLY, CDR2 FYNNEI. The CDR3 protein is CASFTGFGEKLFF. CDR3 in DNA: TGTGCCAGCTTTACAGGGTTTGGTGAAAAACTGTTTTTT.